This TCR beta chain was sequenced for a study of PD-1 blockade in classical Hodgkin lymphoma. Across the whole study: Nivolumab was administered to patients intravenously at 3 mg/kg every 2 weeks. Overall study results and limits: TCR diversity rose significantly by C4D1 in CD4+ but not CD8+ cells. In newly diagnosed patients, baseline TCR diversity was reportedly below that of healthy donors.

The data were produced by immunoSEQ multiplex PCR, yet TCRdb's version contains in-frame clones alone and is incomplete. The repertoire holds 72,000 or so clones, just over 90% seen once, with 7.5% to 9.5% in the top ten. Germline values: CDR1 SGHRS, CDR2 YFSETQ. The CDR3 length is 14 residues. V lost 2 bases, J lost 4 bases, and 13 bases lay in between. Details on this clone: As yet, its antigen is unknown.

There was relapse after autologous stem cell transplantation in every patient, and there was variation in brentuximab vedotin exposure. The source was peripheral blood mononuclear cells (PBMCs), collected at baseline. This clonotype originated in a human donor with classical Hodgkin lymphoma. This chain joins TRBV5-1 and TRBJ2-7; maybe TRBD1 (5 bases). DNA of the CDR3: TGCGCCAGCAGCTTTCCGACAGATCCTTACGAGCAGTACTTC. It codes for CASSFPTDPYEQYF.